This entry is about one T cell receptor beta chain. The antigen it recognizes is unknown. No base quality values were provided; no much bigger clone lies one nucleotide off. TCRbeta CDR3 regions were amplified from genomic DNA by means of the immunoSEQ Assay, a bias-controlled multiplex PCR. Per the source publication's procedure: The number of nucleated cells in each sample was estimated by amplification of reference gene primers within the assay. To quantify the absolute abundance of each unique TCRbeta CDR3 rearrangement, sequence reads were collapsed and filtered. For each sample, productive Simpson clonality was calculated as the square root of Simpson's diversity index over productive rearrangements. The source is immuneACCESS, and TCRdb retained only in-frame sequences with V and J called. Part of the clones is not carried over; for the studies checked, unresolved V genes explain less than half of this, and the remainder is unexplained. The V and J calls and clone size come from that table; D and trimming were worked out from the DNA. The sample profile shows roughly 430,000 clones; approximately 88% of them were found once. The leading ten clones occupy roughly 1.9% of the sample.

Participants in the prospective study were aged roughly 18 to 95 years, lived in 20 to 25 United States geographic areas, and enrolled through a virtual design. To assign participants to cohorts, the prospective study relied on clinical history that participants themselves reported in a screening survey and a study questionnaire. Each participant in the prospective study had whole blood, serum and a nasopharyngeal or oropharyngeal swab collected by mobile phlebotomists. Over a roughly two-month period, participants in the prospective study had the option of providing additional blood draws and questionnaires. Before DNA extraction, prospective study blood samples were shipped either frozen or at room temperature. CDR1 KGHSY and CDR2 FQNENV were looked up in the germline V gene. V is pared back by 1 base and J by 4 bases, with 13 bases lying between the germline termini. Reading from cysteine to phenylalanine, the CDR3 counts 15 amino acids. Only CDR3 DNA remains: 45 bases, in frame from the first base.

The sample belongs to a study of blood T cell repertoires in COVID-19 (TCRdb year 2020). For the study in its entirety: Samples covering the acute and convalescent phases of COVID-19 were provided by collaborators in the United States, Italy and Spain. The repertoires were released in a freely available public database intended as a resource for research on the immune response to SARS-CoV-2. The prospective study material was composed of cDNA or gDNA derived from T cells, B-cell-depleted T cells, or PBMCs. Where available, HLA class I and class II types were taken from metadata supplied by the sample provider and were not determined by assay-based typing. Sample metadata almost always included a de-identified subject ID, COVID-19 status, age in years and sex. The dataset comprised deeply sampled blood TCRbeta repertoires from subjects exposed to, actively infected with, or recovered from COVID-19. The samples were drawn from the first 160 participants of the ongoing ImmuneRACE study and from 1,200 or so subjects provided by 6 global collaborators.

The research as a whole found: Clinical and demographic metadata were provided uncurated, with the amount varying by source and participant.

The TCR comes from a woman between 40 and 50 years old with acute COVID-19. Recombination connected TRBV16 to TRBJ1-1, with TRBD1 tentatively as D gene (6 bases match). Sequencing used PBMCs or T cells enriched from blood (not recorded which). The DNA is as follows: TGTGCCAGCAGCCAATTGCAGGGGATAGGCACTGAAGCTTTCTTT. It translates as CASSQLQGIGTEAFF.